This T cell receptor beta chain was obtained from a study of control samples from healthy donors and cancer patients. This clone was counted once. The length of the CDR3 is 15 residues. Germline CDR1 LGHNA, CDR2 YSLEER. V lost 1 base and J lost 4, with 11 bases in between. The assay was immunoSEQ multiplex PCR, and TCRdb's table has in-frame clones only and misses some. The sample holds 130,000 or so clones, 85% to 95% seen once. The clonotype comes from a man aged 35 to 55 in good health. The J gene is TRBJ1-3, the V gene TRBV4-3; D is ambiguous. Sample: blood. The CDR3 DNA follows: TGCGCCAGCAGCCAAGGCGAAGGCCCCGGAAACACCATATATTTT. Translated, it gives CASSQGEGPGNTIYF.